These 18 T cell receptor beta chains were sequenced from one sample in a study of blood T cell repertoires in COVID-19. Assay: immunoSEQ multiplex PCR; the TCRdb copy retains only in-frame clones and omits some. The sample shows about 260,000 clones, almost 85% of them seen only once. The sequenced sample was peripheral blood. The receptors come from an elderly woman with acute or convalescent COVID-19.

This chain links TRBV5-1 with TRBJ2-1; TRBD2 is a possible D gene (5 bases). V gave up 5 bases and J gave up 0 bases, with 12 bases separating them. The CDR3 is 15 residues long. CDR1 SGHRS and CDR2 YFSETQ come from the germline V gene. The CDR3 bases are TGCGCCAGCAGAAGGAGCGGACCCTCCTACAATGAGCAGTTCTTC. Its protein product is CASRRSGPSYNEQFF.

V is TRBV3-1 (or the pseudogene TRBV3-2) and J is TRBJ1-1; D is uncertain. Germline-derived CDR1 and CDR2 are LGHDT and YNNKEL (reference sequence). Trimming took off 1 base at V and 2 bases at J, with 8 bases between the two ends. The CDR3 contains 14 residues. The CDR3 loop is CASSQVEVNTEAFF. CDR3 sequence (DNA): TGTGCCAGCAGCCAAGTCGAGGTAAACACTGAAGCTTTCTTT.

The chain links TRBV9 to TRBJ2-1; a weak D match, TRBD2 (6 bases). The CDR3 has 15 residues. The V gene's germline CDR1 is SGDLS and CDR2 YYNGEE. Trimming pared 0 bases from V and 5 bases from J, leaving 12 bases between. As DNA, the CDR3 is TGTGCCAGCAGCGTAGTCGCGGGATCGCACAATGAGCAGTTCTTC. Encoded protein: CASSVVAGSHNEQFF.

The chain carries TRBV28 and TRBJ2-2, with 12 bases lining up with TRBD2. Germline V gene sequence: CDR1 MDHEN, CDR2 SYDVKM. V shed 8 bases and J 2 bases; nucleotides not matched to a gene: 6. The CDR3 consists of 16 residues. For the CDR3, the DNA is TGTGCCAGCGAGACTAGCGGGAGATCCAACACCGGGGAGCTGTTTTTT. This translates into CASETSGRSNTGELFF.

The chain couples TRBV7-9 to TRBJ2-4; 7 bases line up with TRBD1. The germline CDR1 and CDR2 sequences are SEHNR and FQNEAQ (reference sequence). The J segment lost 7 bases and the V segment lost 5 bases, leaving 8 bases of the junction unmatched. The CDR3 consists of 14 residues. The CDR3 sequence is CASSKTGPFNIQYF. As DNA, the CDR3 is TGTGCCAGCAGCAAGACAGGGCCCTTTAACATTCAGTACTTC.

The chain is built from TRBV28 and TRBJ2-7; the D gene is possibly TRBD1 (5 bases). Germline CDR1 reads MDHEN; CDR2 reads SYDVKM. V dropped 8 bases and J dropped 1 base, with 9 bases sitting between them. The CDR3 sequence is 12 residues long. In DNA form, the CDR3 reads TGTGCCAGCGAGGACACATCCTACGAGCAGTACTTC. Amino acids: CASEDTSYEQYF.

The chain joins TRBV6-2 or TRBV6-3 to TRBJ2-1; 7 bases align to TRBD2. The CDR3 has 15 residues. The trim removed 6 bases at V and 4 bases at J, leaving 9 bases unmatched. Per the germline V gene, CDR1 is MNHEY and CDR2 is SVGEGT. CDR3 amino acids: CASSFGEGPYNEQFF. CDR3 DNA: TGTGCCAGCAGCTTTGGGGAGGGCCCTTACAATGAGCAGTTCTTC.

This clone came up once. The chain has TRBV11-2 and TRBJ1-5; D might be TRBD1 (6 bases). From germline, CDR1 is SGHAT and CDR2 FQNNGV. The CDR3 runs to 14 residues. Trimming shortened V by 1 base and J by 7 bases, and 11 bases separated the two germline ends. In DNA form, the CDR3 reads TGTGCCAGCAGCTTAGGCAGGGGTCTGCAGCCCCAGCATTTT. Protein product: CASSLGRGLQPQHF.

The chain links TRBV19 to TRBJ2-3; D not resolved. Germline CDR1 and CDR2: LNHDA and SQIVND (reference sequence). The V gene lost 2 bases and the J gene lost 2 bases, with 14 bases spanning the gap. The CDR3 consists of 16 residues. The CDR3 DNA reads TGTGCCAGTAGTATACCCGGGTTAGGAACCACAGATACGCAGTATTTT. Its translation: CASSIPGLGTTDTQYF.

The chain joins TRBV28 to TRBJ1-2; the D gene is possibly TRBD1 (5 bases). The germline V and J ends were trimmed by 2 bases and 2 bases, with 9 bases remaining between them. Germline CDR1 and CDR2: MDHEN and SYDVKM. The CDR3 runs to 14 residues. The CDR3 reads CASSLTGSNYGYTF. The CDR3 DNA sequence: TGTGCCAGCAGTTTAACAGGTTCCAACTATGGCTACACCTTC.

V gene TRBV7-9 combines with J gene TRBJ1-5; maybe TRBD1 (6 bases). Germline CDR1 is SEHNR and CDR2 is FQNEAQ (reference sequence). The CDR3 runs to 14 residues. Trimming removed 3 bases at V and 6 bases at J, with 12 bases between. In DNA, the CDR3 is TGTGCCAGCAGCTTCGCAGGGGACCTTCAGCCCCAGCATTTT. It codes for CASSFAGDLQPQHF.

The rearrangement links TRBV2 to TRBJ1-4; perhaps TRBD1 as D (5 bases). The V gene's germline CDR1 is SNHLY and CDR2 FYNNEI. The CDR3 is 15 residues long. The ends were cut back, 4 bases at V and 3 bases at J, with 12 bases in the middle. The CDR3 sequence: CASSVQGMANEKLFF. The CDR3, as DNA: TGTGCCAGCAGTGTTCAGGGTATGGCTAATGAAAAACTGTTTTTT.

CDR3 loop: CASSFRGNSGNTIYF. CDR3 sequence (DNA): TGCGCCAGCAGCTTCAGGGGGAACTCTGGAAACACCATATATTTT. The rearrangement links TRBV5-1 to TRBJ1-3; 7 positions match TRBD1. The CDR3 runs to 15 residues. Germline V CDR1 and CDR2: SGHRS, YFSETQ. J gave up 0 bases and V 2 bases, and 2 bases lay outside the gene matches. Full variable domain (remainder filled in from reference TRBV5-1 and TRBJ1-3): KAGVTQTPRYLIKTRGQQVTLSCSPISGHRSVSWYQQTPGQGLQFLFEYFSETQRNKGNFPGRFSGRQFSNSRSEMNVSTLELGDSALYLCASSFRGNSGNTIYFGEGSWLTVV.

The chain employs TRBV6-5 and TRBJ1-6; D is ambiguous. V gave up 6 bases and J gave up 8 bases, with 17 bases separating them. This CDR3 is 15 amino acids long. The V gene's germline CDR1 is MNHEY and CDR2 SVGAGI. CDR3 nucleotide sequence: TGTGCCAGCAGACCCAGGAAGGGAGGTTATTCACCCCTCCACTTT. This sequence encodes CASRPRKGGYSPLHF.

The chain combines TRBV28 with TRBJ2-3; TRBD1 agrees at 7 bases. The CDR3 is made up of 14 amino acids. The germline gives CDR1 MDHEN, CDR2 SYDVKM. J was trimmed by 2 bases and V by 7 bases; bases with no gene match: 6. CDR3 loop: CASKGAILTDTQYF. Here the CDR3 DNA reads TGTGCCAGCAAGGGGGCAATACTCACAGATACGCAGTATTTT.

Comment on this clone: This same CDR3 is encoded by further DNA sequences in the sample. The V and J genes are TRBV20-1 and TRBJ1-2; D is unresolved. The CDR3 is 11 amino acids. Per the germline V gene, CDR1 is DFQATT and CDR2 is SNEGSKA (reference sequence). V shed 1 base and J shed 7 bases, with 7 bases lying between them. The CDR3 nucleotides read TGCAGTGCTAGAGTAAGACTTGGCTACACCTTC. It translates to CSARVRLGYTF.

The chain combines TRBV18 with TRBJ2-7; possibly TRBD2 for D (5 bases). The germline CDR1 and CDR2 sequences are KGHSH and LQKENI. Trimming took 0 bases from V and 4 from J, leaving 10 bases between them. The CDR3 consists of 14 residues. The CDR3 DNA reads TGTGCCAGCTCACCACCCGGAGGCTATTACGAGCAGTACTTC. Amino acid sequence: CASSPPGGYYEQYF.

The rearrangement joins TRBV28 to TRBJ2-7, with 12 bases that match TRBD2. The V and J ends lost 5 bases and 4 bases, in that order; junction bases with no gene match: 6. The length of the CDR3 is 15 residues. The germline V gene encodes CDR1 MDHEN and CDR2 SYDVKM. CDR3: CASSPGTSGSYEQYF. As DNA, the CDR3 is TGTGCCAGCAGTCCAGGGACTAGCGGGTCGTACGAGCAGTACTTC.